The T cell receptor (beta chain) under discussion was sequenced for a study of blood T cell repertoires in COVID-19. Background on the study: Samples of COVID-19 (acute and convalescent) were obtained from the United States, Italy and Spain.

Clones were read by immunoSEQ multiplex PCR, and TCRdb kept only the in-frame ones, dropping some. The data show a few hundred thousand clones, 84% seen once. The sequenced sample consisted of peripheral blood. The origin of this receptor is a human donor in a cohort sampled during active COVID-19.

CDR3 protein: CASSPGTSAITHNEQFF. The CDR3 DNA reads as TGTGCCAGTAGTCCTGGGACTAGCGCGATCACCCACAATGAGCAGTTCTTC. This rearrangement joins TRBV19 to TRBJ2-1; 10 positions match TRBD2. This CDR3 has 17 amino acids. Per germline, CDR1 LNHDA and CDR2 SQIVND (reference sequence). J was trimmed by 5 bases and V by 5 bases; bases with no gene match: 12.